The clone carrying this T cell receptor beta chain was observed many times. The data stem from a study of human T cells and chemical hapten exposure. Study summary: Women made up most patients, who had alopecia areata, totalis or universalis.

MiXCR, run by TCRdb on the RACE reads, gives a single entry per CDR3 protein. The top ten clones hold 3.2% of a sample with more than 90,000 distinct CDR3 sequences, 9.5% to 12% of them seen once. Sample time point: patch test 2, 6 weeks after DPC sensitization. Specified treatment: therapeutic diphenylcyclopropenone sensitization with weekly scalp DPC. The V and J ends lost 5 bases and 5 bases respectively, with 15 bases between them. The CDR3 consists of 14 residues. This specimen was whole blood, taken in connection with sensitization to the hapten diphenylcyclopropenone (DPC). The TCR was taken from a woman in her thirties or forties with alopecia areata. Some clones in this sample may be carry-over from other donors' samples. This chain links TRBV12-3 or TRBV12-4 with TRBJ2-5, with D unclear. CDR3: CASSRSGFSETQYF. The CDR3 bases are TGTGCCAGCAGTCGATCGGGTTTTTCGGAGACCCAGTACTTC.